This record looks at one T cell receptor (beta chain) sequence and its context. The target antigen is unknown. Trimming pared 2 bases from V and 5 bases from J, leaving 16 bases between. The germline V gene has CDR1 MNHEY and CDR2 SVGAGI. The CDR3 has 16 residues. This entry is derived from a study of T-cell memory formation after mild COVID-19. TCRdb re-called the 5' RACE reads with MiXCR, one entry per CDR3 protein. The sample holds about 340,000 distinct CDR3 sequences, 20% to 25% seen once. General observations from the study: Researchers found some responding clones in pre-infection memory, a sign that cross-reactive memory joined. Day 15 to 85 contractors were CD4/CD8 balanced; later expanders leaned CD4+.

The chain is built from TRBV6-5 and TRBJ1-5, with D unresolved. Specimen: PBMCs or a T cell subset sorted from them (not recorded which). This clonotype originated in a man aged 18 to 30 who had mild COVID-19 (a few samples of this study predate the infection). Cell type and time point are not known. Here the CDR3 DNA reads TGTGCCAGCAGTTACGATGAGGAATCGGGCTATCAGCCCCAGCATTTT. Encoded protein: CASSYDEESGYQPQHF.